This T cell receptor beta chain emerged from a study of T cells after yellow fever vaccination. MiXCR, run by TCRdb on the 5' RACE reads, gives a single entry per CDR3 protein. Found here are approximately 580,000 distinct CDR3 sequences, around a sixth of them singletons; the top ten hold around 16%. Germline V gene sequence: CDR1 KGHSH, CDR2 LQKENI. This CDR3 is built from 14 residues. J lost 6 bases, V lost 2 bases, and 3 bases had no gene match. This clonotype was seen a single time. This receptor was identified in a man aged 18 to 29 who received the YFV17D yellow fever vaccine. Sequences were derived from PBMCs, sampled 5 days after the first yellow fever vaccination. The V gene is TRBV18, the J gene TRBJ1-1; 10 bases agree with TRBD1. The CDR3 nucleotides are TGTGCCAGCTCACCAGGACAGGGGGAAGCTGAAGCTTTCTTT. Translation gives CASSPGQGEAEAFF. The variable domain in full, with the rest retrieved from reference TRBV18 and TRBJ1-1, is NAGVMQNPRHLVRRRGQEARLRCSPMKGHSHVYWYRQLPEEGLKFMVYLQKENIIDESGMPKERFSAEFPKEGPSILRIQQVVRGDSAAYFCASSPGQGEAEAFFGQGTRLTVV.